This record concerns one TCR beta chain sequence. Its target is unknown. CDR3 size: 13 residues. Looked up from germline, CDR1 is SNHLY and CDR2 is FYNNEI. Germline trimming cut 6 bases from V and 6 bases from J; bases unmatched to any gene: 8. The entry originates in a study of beta chain features in type 1 diabetes. Each sorted fraction was over 95% pure. Sequenced material consisted of expressed TCRB transcripts (all of the isolated RNA was reverse transcribed). The table came from immunoSEQ multiplex PCR; TCRdb's copy has only in-frame clones and leaves some out. The sample contains about 320,000 clones, 12% to 15% of which appear only once. Study results and limitations: In the patient group, naive, central memory and Treg TCRB repertoires seemed more alike than in the healthy donor group. In type 1 diabetes patients, VDJ junctions had fewer insertions; deletions at these junctions were more frequent. In all four CD4+ subsets, TCRB CDR3 length was significantly, moderately reduced in type 1 diabetes.

The sequenced sample was central memory CD4+ T cells from blood. The source of this sequence is a man younger than 45 in good health. The genes are TRBV2 and TRBJ2-7; TRBD1 aligns across 7 bases. DNA of the CDR3: TGTGCCAGCAGGAAAACAGGGGCAGGCGAGCAGTACTTC. This encodes CASRKTGAGEQYF.